The subject of this entry is one T cell receptor beta chain. Its antigen is still unknown. These data are taken from a study of a mutant IDH1 vaccine in newly diagnosed glioma. Study findings and constraints: Patients showed vaccine-induced immune responses at a rate of 93.3%. Seemingly, top peripheral T cell clonotype changes bore no relation to pseudoprogression.

Stated time point: week 5, during vaccination. The investigators gave 300 ug of mutant IDH1 20-mer peptide in each vaccine dose, together with topical imiquimod. New WHO grade 3 or 4 IDH1-mutant, ATRX-lost astrocytomas were present in all donors. Clones were read by immunoSEQ multiplex PCR, and TCRdb kept only the in-frame ones, dropping some. The sample holds 40,000 to 65,000 clones; around 78% are singletons and the top ten take about 1.8%. The CDR3 has 15 residues. Germline V gene lookup returns CDR1 SEHNR and CDR2 FQNEAQ (reference sequence). With 1 base removed from V and 3 bases from J, the gap between germline ends came to 12 bases.

This TCR derives from a woman in her thirties or forties with glioma. The J gene is TRBJ1-2, the V gene TRBV7-9; no definite D call. The source was PBMCs, collected from a glioma patient whose treatment included an IDH1 peptide vaccine. CDR3 bases: TGTGCCAGCAGCTTAGATGTTCGGAGAGACTATGGCTACACCTTC. It translates to CASSLDVRRDYGYTF.